This passage covers 14 T cell receptor beta chains from one sample sequenced in a study of monozygotic twins with inflammatory bowel disease. TCRdb reprocessed the 5' RACE reads, with one entry per CDR3 protein and no DNA. This table lists approximately 300,000 distinct CDR3 sequences. Sequencing was performed on blood. The origin of the receptors is a human donor with ulcerative colitis or Crohn's disease, or a healthy co-twin of an affected twin (not recorded which).

The rearrangement links TRBV29-1 to TRBJ2-7; TCRdb designates TRBD2, a call that cannot be tested without DNA. The CDR3 consists of 17 residues. Looked up from germline, CDR1 is SQVTM and CDR2 is ANQGSEA. CDR3 sequence reads: CSVRGTSGRALSYEQYF.

The chain joins TRBV4-3 to TRBJ2-7; TCRdb gives TRBD1 as the D gene, but with no DNA this cannot be confirmed. The CDR3 contains 14 residues. Germline V gives CDR1 LGHNA, CDR2 YSLEER. The CDR3 sequence: CASSPGTYGYEQYF.

The chain couples TRBV12-3 or TRBV12-4 to TRBJ1-1; TCRdb gives TRBD1 as the D gene, but with no DNA this cannot be confirmed. The CDR3 runs 14 residues. CDR3: CASSFRGADTEAFF.

The V gene is TRBV6-2 or TRBV6-3, the J gene TRBJ1-5; TCRdb reports TRBD1, a call that lacks DNA to check it against. This CDR3 is built from 13 residues. Germline CDR1 reads MNHEY; CDR2 reads SVGEGT. The CDR3 reads CASSPGAPPPQHF.

The gene calls are TRBV18 and TRBJ2-5; TCRdb outputs TRBD1, but without DNA this stays unchecked. CDR3 length equals 13 residues. The V gene's germline CDR1 is KGHSH and CDR2 LQKENI. The CDR3: CASSFDSRGTQYF. Complete variable domain (other parts from reference TRBV18 and TRBJ2-5): NAGVMQNPRHLVRRRGQEARLRCSPMKGHSHVYWYRQLPEEGLKFMVYLQKENIIDESGMPKERFSAEFPKEGPSILRIQQVVRGDSAAYFCASSFDSRGTQYFGPGTRLLVL.

This chain joins TRBV5-1 and TRBJ2-7; absent DNA, TCRdb's TRBD1 call cannot be checked. Germline lookup yields CDR1 SGHRS and CDR2 YFSETQ. The CDR3 length is 18 residues. This chain's CDR3 is CASSLPSRGGSQGGEQYF.

This sequence joins TRBV5-4 and TRBJ2-5; TCRdb designates TRBD1, a call that cannot be tested without DNA. This CDR3 contains 15 residues. Germline V gives CDR1 SGHNT, CDR2 YYREEE (reference sequence). CDR3 sequence: CASSYAPTGEETQYF. Variable domain in full (rest from reference TRBV5-4 and TRBJ2-5): ETGVTQSPTHLIKTRGQQVTLRCSSQSGHNTVSWYQQALGQGPQFIFQYYREEENGRGNFPPRFSGLQFPNYSSELNVNALELDDSALYLCASSYAPTGEETQYFGPGTRLLVL.

The chain employs TRBV5-5 and TRBJ1-4; the TRBD1 assignment by TCRdb is unverifiable without DNA. Looked up from germline, CDR1 is SGHKS and CDR2 is YYEKEE (reference sequence). The CDR3 consists of 16 residues. This CDR3 reads CASSPPGGRSNEKLFF.

The V gene is TRBV6-5, the J gene TRBJ1-2; the TCRdb D gene call, TRBD1, has no DNA to confirm it. This CDR3 is built from 18 residues. CDR1 is MNHEY and CDR2 is SVGAGI in the germline V gene. The CDR3: CASSYLTGTGHHKNGYTF.

The chain is built from TRBV18 and TRBJ2-5; TCRdb calls TRBD2, which cannot be checked without DNA. Germline V gene sequence: CDR1 KGHSH, CDR2 LQKENI. The CDR3 spans 14 residues. The CDR3: CASSITSGSETQYF.

The chain joins TRBV12-3 or TRBV12-4 to TRBJ1-2; TCRdb reports TRBD1, a call that lacks DNA to check it against. The CDR3 has 15 amino acids. The CDR3 sequence is CASSRGHGANYGYTF.

The V gene is TRBV5-1, the J gene TRBJ2-3. The CDR3 is 13 amino acids. Germline CDR1 SGHRS, CDR2 YFSETQ. The chain's CDR3 is CASSLPASDTQYF.

The chain has TRBV5-1 and TRBJ2-2; the TRBD2 assignment by TCRdb is unverifiable without DNA. The CDR3 length is 15 residues. Germline V gene data show CDR1 as SGHRS and CDR2 as YFSETQ. The CDR3: CASSLEPRGTGELFF.

The rearrangement joins TRBV28 to TRBJ1-5. Germline lookup yields CDR1 MDHEN and CDR2 SYDVKM. This CDR3 spans 15 amino acids. CDR3 sequence reads: CASSFVQSINQPQHF.